A single sample is the source of the 9 T cell receptor beta chains below, sequenced in a study of T cell changes during pregnancy in multiple sclerosis. Assay used: immunoSEQ multiplex PCR; TCRdb lists only in-frame clones, some missing. The table shows 100,000 or so clones, with 90% to 95% occurring only once. Material: peripheral blood, obtained before pregnancy. Receptor source: a female donor with multiple sclerosis, enrolled in a pregnancy study.

The chain couples TRBV6-1 to TRBJ2-1; D is ambiguous. The V gene lost 2 bases and the J gene lost 5 bases, with 16 bases spanning the gap. CDR3 size: 16 residues. Germline lookup yields CDR1 MNHNS and CDR2 SASEGT. In DNA form, the CDR3 reads TGTGCCAGCAGTGAAAGAGGCCCAGCGACCAACAATGAGCAGTTCTTC. Amino acid sequence: CASSERGPATNNEQFF.

This clone was detected a few times. The chain couples TRBV6-1 to TRBJ2-7; tentative D call: TRBD2 (6 bases). The CDR3 is 13 amino acids. Trimming took off 2 bases at V and 6 bases at J, with 11 bases between the two ends. Germline CDR1 MNHNS, CDR2 SASEGT. The CDR3 reads CASSEYKGGEQYF. In DNA form, the CDR3 reads TGTGCCAGCAGTGAATATAAGGGAGGCGAGCAGTACTTC.

This CDR3 reads CASSVVGVTAGELFF. The CDR3 nucleotides read TGTGCCAGCAGCGTAGTAGGGGTAACCGCCGGGGAGCTGTTTTTT. The chain is built from TRBV9 and TRBJ2-2; D is perhaps TRBD1 (5 bases). CDR3 size: 15 residues. Germline V gene data show CDR1 as SGDLS and CDR2 as YYNGEE. The V and J ends lost 0 bases and 6 bases respectively, with 12 bases between them. Full variable domain (rest looked up from reference TRBV9 and TRBJ2-2): DSGVTQTPKHLITATGQRVTLRCSPRSGDLSVYWYQQSLDQGLQFLIQYYNGEERAKGNILERFSAQQFPDLHSELNLSSLELGDSALYFCASSVVGVTAGELFFGEGSRLTVL.

The gene calls are TRBV4-3 and TRBJ2-3, with TRBD2 identical over 14 bases. V lost 3 bases, J lost 0 bases, and 2 bases stayed unmatched. The CDR3 runs to 17 residues. Germline CDR1 is LGHNA and CDR2 is YSLEER. The CDR3 loop reads CASSHGLAGGSTDTQYF. The CDR3 region has the DNA TGCGCCAGCAGCCACGGACTAGCGGGAGGCAGCACAGATACGCAGTATTTT.

V gene TRBV7-2 combines with J gene TRBJ2-2; 10 bases line up with TRBD2. Germline CDR1 reads SGHTA; CDR2 reads FQGNSA. There are 18 residues in the CDR3. V lost 2 bases to trimming and J lost 4 bases; unmatched junction nucleotides: 10. The DNA for the CDR3 is TGTGCCAGCAGCTTATACGAGACTAGCGGGTTACTCACCGGGGAGCTGTTTTTT. This gives the protein CASSLYETSGLLTGELFF.

The V gene is TRBV13, the J gene TRBJ1-3, with D maybe TRBD1 (6 bases). CDR3 length equals 15 residues. The V end was cut by 6 bases, the J end by 2 bases, with 14 bases between. CDR1 and CDR2 from the germline V gene are PRHDT and FYEKMQ (reference sequence). The DNA for the CDR3 is TGTGCCAGCAGGTCCCGGGGGGGCCCTGGAAACACCATATATTTT. This sequence encodes CASRSRGGPGNTIYF.

This chain connects TRBV7-3 to TRBJ1-1; D not certain. From germline, CDR1 is SGHTA and CDR2 FQGTGA. Trimming left V 1 base short and J 1 base short, with 4 bases between. This CDR3 is 13 amino acids long. DNA for the CDR3: TGTGCCAGCAGCTTAAGCGGGAACACTGAAGCTTTCTTT. Its translation: CASSLSGNTEAFF.

The chain has TRBV19 and TRBJ2-7, with 7 bases fitting TRBD2. V gave up 6 bases and J gave up 1 base; unmatched junction bases: 3. The CDR3 is made up of 13 amino acids. Looked up from germline, CDR1 is LNHDA and CDR2 is SQIVND (reference sequence). CDR3 region: CASSPGGSYEQYF. CDR3 in DNA: TGTGCCAGTAGCCCGGGGGGATCCTACGAGCAGTACTTC.

V usage is TRBV27 and J usage is TRBJ1-1, with no clear D. Germline V gene data show CDR1 as MNHEY and CDR2 as SMNVEV (reference sequence). The CDR3 has 12 amino acids. The V end was cut by 6 bases, the J end by 9 bases, with 14 bases between. The CDR3: CASRGASVQAFF. CDR3 nucleotide sequence: TGTGCCAGCAGGGGAGCGTCCGTCCAAGCTTTCTTT.